A single sample gave rise to the 7 T cell receptor beta chains below, sequenced in a study of CD8 T cells in ankylosing spondylitis (TCRdb year 2017). Libraries were constructed by 5' RACE. The sequencing machine was an Illumina HiSeq 2500. TCRdb applied fastp at Q25 and MiXCR to the public reads, then kept only in-frame beta chains. Rows merge per CDR3 protein into single entries with the most common DNA and genes. This sample is represented by 300,000 to 350,000 distinct CDR3 sequences; less than 25% of them were singletons. 3.5% of the sample lies in the top ten. The sequenced sample consisted of blood, either unsorted or a sorted T cell fraction (not recorded which). The origin of the receptors is a female donor with ankylosing spondylitis or in good health (not recorded which).

In this sample, this clonotype turned up many times. The rearrangement joins TRBV12-3 or TRBV12-4 to TRBJ1-5; D gene ambiguous. The CDR3 extends over 13 amino acids. Trimming shortened V by 1 base and J by 7 bases, and 8 bases separated the two germline ends. The CDR3 is CASSLGNSQPQHF. Written as DNA, the CDR3 is TGTGCCAGCAGTTTAGGAAATAGCCAGCCCCAGCATTTT.

J is TRBJ2-1 and V is TRBV25-1, with 10 bases lining up with TRBD1. After removal of 7 bases from V and 8 bases from J, the junction contained 8 bases not matched to a gene. Germline loops: CDR1 MGHDK, CDR2 SYGVNS. CDR3 length equals 14 residues. CDR3 residues: CASTTRDRGDEQFF. The CDR3 region has the DNA TGTGCCAGCACAACACGGGACAGGGGCGATGAGCAGTTCTTC.

This clonotype was picked up a small number of times. The chain couples TRBV7-2 to TRBJ1-1, with D possibly being TRBD1 (6 bases). The V and J ends lost 2 bases and 5 bases respectively, with 21 bases between them. The CDR3 consists of 17 residues. Looked up from germline, CDR1 is SGHTA and CDR2 is FQGNSA. The CDR3 sequence: CASSLIMGTARGTEAFF. CDR3 nucleotides: TGTGCCAGCAGCTTAATAATGGGGACCGCAAGGGGGACTGAAGCTTTCTTT. Variable domain in full (rest from reference TRBV7-2 and TRBJ1-1): GAGVSQSPSNKVTEKGKDVELRCDPISGHTALYWYRQSLGQGLEFLIYFQGNSAPDKSGLPSDRFSAERTGGSVSTLTIQRTQQEDSAVYLCASSLIMGTARGTEAFFGQGTRLTVV.

This clonotype was seen a few times. The chain links TRBV6-5 to TRBJ2-1, with 11 nucleotides matching TRBD2. V shed 0 bases and J 5 bases; nucleotides not matched to a gene: 6. CDR1 and CDR2 from the germline V gene are MNHEY and SVGAGI. The CDR3 extends over 17 amino acids. CDR3 DNA sequence: TGTGCCAGCAGTTACTCCCCTAGCGGGAGGCCCAACAATGAGCAGTTCTTC. Translation gives CASSYSPSGRPNNEQFF.

The rearrangement links TRBV20-1 to TRBJ2-3; maybe TRBD1 (5 bases). Germline V gene lookup returns CDR1 DFQATT and CDR2 SNEGSKA (reference sequence). V was cut by 0 bases and J by 2 bases, with 15 bases left in between. There are 16 residues in the CDR3. This CDR3 is CSARDPGQYPTDTQYF. CDR3 bases: TGCAGTGCTAGAGATCCAGGGCAGTACCCCACAGATACGCAGTATTTT.

This clonotype has a count of ten or more. CDR3 bases: TGCAGCGTTGGTTTCCCCCAGCGCCTAGAAGCTTTCTTT. It translates to CSVGFPQRLEAFF. V usage is TRBV29-1 and J usage is TRBJ1-1, with D uncertain. V lost 4 bases and J 8 bases, leaving 17 bases between the germline ends. Germline values: CDR1 SQVTM, CDR2 ANQGSEA. CDR3 length equals 13 residues.

This clonotype was seen more than once but under ten times. The rearrangement uses TRBV20-1 and TRBJ2-1; D ambiguous. This CDR3 has 12 amino acids. From germline, CDR1 is DFQATT and CDR2 SNEGSKA (reference sequence). V lost 6 bases, J lost 8 bases, and 14 bases lay in between. In DNA, the CDR3 is TGCAGTGCGGGCAGGTCCAACGATGAGCAGTTCTTC. It specifies CSAGRSNDEQFF.